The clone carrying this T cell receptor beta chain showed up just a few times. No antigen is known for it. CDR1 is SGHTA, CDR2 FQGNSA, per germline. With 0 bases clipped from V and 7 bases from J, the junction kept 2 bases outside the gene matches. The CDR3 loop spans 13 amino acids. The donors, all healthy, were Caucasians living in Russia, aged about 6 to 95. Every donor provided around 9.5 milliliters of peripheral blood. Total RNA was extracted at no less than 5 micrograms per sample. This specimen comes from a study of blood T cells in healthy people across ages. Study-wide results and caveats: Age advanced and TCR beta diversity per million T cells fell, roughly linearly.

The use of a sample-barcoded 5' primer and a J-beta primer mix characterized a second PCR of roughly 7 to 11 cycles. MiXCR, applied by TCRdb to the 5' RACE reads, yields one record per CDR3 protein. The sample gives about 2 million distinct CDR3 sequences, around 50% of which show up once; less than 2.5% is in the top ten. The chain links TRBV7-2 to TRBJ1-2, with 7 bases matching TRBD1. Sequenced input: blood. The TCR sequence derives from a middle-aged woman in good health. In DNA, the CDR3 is TGTGCCAGCAGCTTAGCCGACAGGGTTGGCTACACCTTC. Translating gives CASSLADRVGYTF.